These 26 T cell receptor beta chains share one sample of origin, sequenced in a study of shared clonotypes between healthy human individuals. Sequencing used immunoSEQ multiplex PCR; TCRdb keeps in-frame clones, though not all of them. The sample consists of roughly 590,000 clones, just under 97% of them appearing once. CD45RO negativity and positive selection for CCR7 defined naive CD8 cells, a population that excluded terminally differentiated effector memory CD45RA+ cells. Material for sequencing was naive CD8+ T cells sorted from blood. These receptors originate from a woman aged 25-40 years in good health.

This clone was seen only once. The chain recombines TRBV5-6 with TRBJ2-2; D uncertain. In germline, CDR1 is SGHDT, CDR2 YYEEEE. V lost 3 bases and J 7 bases, leaving 10 bases between the germline ends. The CDR3 loop spans 13 amino acids. Written as DNA, the CDR3 is TGTGCCAGCAGCTCCTATAGCAGCGGGGAGCTGTTTTTT. The encoded protein is CASSSYSSGELFF.

V gene TRBV2 combines with J gene TRBJ2-1, with TRBD1 matching over 10 bases. Trimming removed 6 bases from V and 10 bases from J; junction bases left unmatched: 12. The CDR3 sequence is 15 residues long. Germline values: CDR1 SNHLY, CDR2 FYNNEI. The CDR3 is CASRKDRGSPREQFF. CDR3 DNA: TGTGCCAGCAGGAAGGACAGGGGGTCCCCCCGGGAGCAGTTCTTC.

The sample holds one count of this clone. The chain employs TRBV29-1 and TRBJ1-1; D remains unclear. CDR3 length equals 13 residues. In germline, CDR1 is SQVTM, CDR2 ANQGSEA. V was pared by 5 bases and J by 1 base, with 11 bases between. Here the CDR3 DNA reads TGCAGCGTTAAACTACCGACGAACACTGAAGCTTTCTTT. This encodes CSVKLPTNTEAFF.

The J gene is TRBJ1-3, the V gene TRBV7-9; D ambiguous. Germline CDR1 and CDR2: SEHNR and FQNEAQ (reference sequence). The CDR3 has 13 amino acids. Trimming removed 5 bases from V and 5 bases from J, with 10 bases in between. CDR3 DNA sequence: TGTGCCAGCAGCCCGGCCCTCCGAAACACCATATATTTT. It yields the protein CASSPALRNTIYF.

The V gene is TRBV9, the J gene TRBJ1-5; weak D call: TRBD1 (6 bases). V was pared by 4 bases and J by 6 bases, with 11 bases between. The CDR3 consists of 13 residues. The germline gives CDR1 SGDLS, CDR2 YYNGEE. In nucleotides, the CDR3 is TGTGCCAGCAGCCGAGGGGGGGGTCAGCCCCAGCATTTT. This encodes CASSRGGGQPQHF.

The chain joins TRBV19 to TRBJ2-1; perhaps TRBD2 as D (6 bases). Between the trimmed V and J ends, which lost 4 bases and 0 bases, there was a span of 13 bases. Per germline, CDR1 LNHDA and CDR2 SQIVND (reference sequence). This CDR3 contains 16 residues. CDR3 region: CASSTGLSSSYNEQFF. The DNA of the CDR3 is TGTGCCAGTAGTACGGGACTTTCGAGCTCCTACAATGAGCAGTTCTTC.

This rearrangement joins TRBV28 to TRBJ1-1; 8 bases map to TRBD1. Germline CDR1 is MDHEN and CDR2 is SYDVKM. This CDR3 is 14 amino acids long. V shed 8 bases, J shed 5 bases, and the junction held 10 bases outside the gene matches. CDR3 region: CASSPRGRKTEAFF. DNA of the CDR3: TGTGCCAGCTCTCCCAGGGGGCGAAAAACTGAAGCTTTCTTT. The whole variable domain, remainder taken from reference TRBV28 and TRBJ1-1, is DVKVTQSSRYLVKRTGEKVFLECVQDMDHENMFWYRQDPGLGLRLIYFSYDVKMKEKGDIPEGYSVSREKKERFSLILESASTNQTSMYLCASSPRGRKTEAFFGQGTRLTVV.

Worth noting for this clone: The same CDR3 also results from other DNA sequences found in this sample. This sequence joins TRBV27 and TRBJ1-3; TRBD1 matches 7 bases. The CDR3 runs 14 residues. V was clipped by 4 bases and J by 2 bases; unmatched bases: 2. Looked up from germline, CDR1 is MNHEY and CDR2 is SMNVEV (reference sequence). CDR3 nucleotide sequence: TGTGCCAGCAGTTCAGGGACAGCTGGAAACACCATATATTTT. Protein sequence: CASSSGTAGNTIYF.

The V call is TRBV5-5, the J call TRBJ1-1; D gene ambiguous. The CDR3 totals 14 residues. The V end was cut by 1 base, the J end by 1 base, with 8 bases between. CDR1 and CDR2 from the germline V gene are SGHKS and YYEKEE (reference sequence). In DNA, the CDR3 is TGTGCCAGCAGCTTGACGGCGGAGAACACTGAAGCTTTCTTT. It specifies CASSLTAENTEAFF.

The chain links TRBV27 to TRBJ2-5, with 9 bases that match TRBD1. The CDR3 runs 16 residues. CDR1 and CDR2 (germline): MNHEY, SMNVEV (reference sequence). Germline trimming cut 5 bases from V and 7 bases from J; bases unmatched to any gene: 14. CDR3 region: CASSHHLGTGPMTQYF. CDR3 in DNA: TGTGCCAGCAGTCACCATCTTGGGACAGGGCCAATGACCCAGTACTTC.

The rearrangement uses TRBV11-2 and TRBJ2-7, with 8 bases fitting TRBD1. The junction had 6 bases not matched to a gene; V was cut back by 3 bases and J by 2 bases. This CDR3 has 15 residues. Germline CDR1 SGHAT, CDR2 FQNNGV. CDR3 DNA sequence: TGTGCCAGCAGCTTCCGACAGGGGCTCACCTACGAGCAGTACTTC. This gives the protein CASSFRQGLTYEQYF.

The chain carries TRBV9 and TRBJ2-7; TRBD2 matches at 11 bases. The junction had 5 bases not matched to a gene; V was cut back by 4 bases and J by 2 bases. CDR1 is SGDLS, CDR2 YYNGEE, per germline. The CDR3 covers 15 residues. The CDR3 loop is CASSPGTSGPYEQYF. The CDR3 DNA is TGTGCCAGCAGCCCCGGGACTAGCGGTCCCTACGAGCAGTACTTC.

The rearrangement links TRBV11-2 to TRBJ2-7, with 9 bases that match TRBD1. The germline V gene has CDR1 SGHAT and CDR2 FQNNGV. CDR3 length equals 16 residues. V trimming: 1 base; J trimming: 2 bases; junction bases outside the gene matches: 6. CDR3: CASSLGGTGPAYEQYF. CDR3 nucleotide sequence: TGTGCCAGCAGCTTAGGCGGGACAGGGCCCGCCTACGAGCAGTACTTC.

This clone was observed once. This chain uses TRBV10-3 with TRBJ2-7; D not resolved. The CDR3 consists of 14 residues. Trimming pared 5 bases from V and 0 bases from J, leaving 11 bases between. Germline V gene lookup returns CDR1 ENHRY and CDR2 SYGVKD. In DNA form, the CDR3 reads TGTGCCATCAGTACGGGTCTGAGCTCCTACGAGCAGTACTTC. Translating gives CAISTGLSSYEQYF.

This chain uses TRBV7-2 with TRBJ2-1, with 9 nucleotides matching TRBD1. The CDR3 length is 17 residues. Germline values: CDR1 SGHTA, CDR2 FQGNSA. Unmatched junction bases numbered 9, after V lost 3 bases and J lost 3 bases. This CDR3 is CASSFEPGQGIYNEQFF. DNA of the CDR3: TGTGCCAGCAGCTTCGAACCGGGACAGGGTATCTACAATGAGCAGTTCTTC.

The chain is built from TRBV27 and TRBJ2-7, with TRBD2 as a possible D gene (5 bases). V was pared by 0 bases and J by 3 bases, with 9 bases between. Germline assignment: CDR1 MNHEY and CDR2 SMNVEV (reference sequence). The length of the CDR3 is 14 residues. CDR3 bases: TGTGCCAGCAGTTTATCGAATGAGGGCTACGAGCAGTACTTC. This encodes CASSLSNEGYEQYF.

Only one count was recorded for this clone. The V gene is TRBV9, the J gene TRBJ2-2, with a possible D match to TRBD2 (6 bases). CDR3 length: 14 amino acids. Germline values: CDR1 SGDLS, CDR2 YYNGEE. The V end lost 9 bases, the J end lost 1 base, and 13 bases lay between the germline ends. The CDR3 region has the DNA TGTGCCACCTCGGAGGGTAGGAACACCGGGGAGCTGTTTTTT. Its protein is CATSEGRNTGELFF.

With regard to this clone: Other DNA sequences within the sample encode an identical CDR3. The chain couples TRBV29-1 to TRBJ2-7; 9 nucleotides agree with TRBD1. CDR3 length equals 11 residues. Germline V CDR1 and CDR2: SQVTM, ANQGSEA. With 6 bases clipped from V and 6 bases from J, the junction kept 3 bases outside the gene matches. CDR3 in DNA: TGCAGCGTGGGACAGGGTGGCGAGCAGTACTTC. As protein: CSVGQGGEQYF.

The chain recombines TRBV15 with TRBJ2-5; TRBD1 or TRBD2 may be the D gene (7 bases each). V shed 1 base and J shed 1 base, with 13 bases lying between them. Per the germline V gene, CDR1 is LNHNV and CDR2 is YYDKDF (reference sequence). This CDR3 is built from 16 residues. CDR3 loop: CATSRAQGGSQETQYF. The CDR3 DNA reads as TGTGCCACCAGCAGAGCGCAGGGGGGGAGCCAAGAGACCCAGTACTTC.

The rearrangement links TRBV5-1 to TRBJ1-3, with a tentative D call TRBD1 (6 bases). Germline-derived CDR1 and CDR2 are SGHRS and YFSETQ. V lost 0 bases to trimming and J lost 6 bases, with 22 bases between them. CDR3 length equals 18 residues. The CDR3 is CASSLDKRQGLVENTIYF. The DNA for the CDR3 is TGCGCCAGCAGCTTGGATAAGCGCCAGGGGCTGGTGGAAAACACCATATATTTT.

Turning to this clone: The same CDR3 arises from other DNA sequences in this sample as well. The chain joins TRBV27 to TRBJ2-1; 7 bases line up with TRBD1. CDR1 is MNHEY, CDR2 SMNVEV, per germline (reference sequence). Trimming at V came to 2 bases and at J to 5 bases, leaving 3 bases not matched to a gene. This CDR3 comprises 14 residues. Here the CDR3 reads CASSLRTGDNEQFF. CDR3 nucleotide sequence: TGTGCCAGCAGTTTACGGACAGGAGACAATGAGCAGTTCTTC.

The rearrangement links TRBV28 to TRBJ2-4; possibly TRBD2 for D (5 bases). Germline CDR1 MDHEN, CDR2 SYDVKM. The CDR3 runs to 14 residues. V was shortened by 7 bases and J by 0 bases, with 10 bases between the two germline ends. This CDR3 reads CASMAGLAKNIQYF. In DNA, the CDR3 is TGTGCCAGCATGGCAGGACTAGCCAAAAACATTCAGTACTTC.

The chain is built from TRBV5-6 and TRBJ2-1; TRBD2 agrees at 7 bases. The CDR3 runs to 14 residues. V was clipped by 4 bases and J by 0 bases; unmatched bases: 1. Germline assignment: CDR1 SGHDT and CDR2 YYEEEE. The CDR3 nucleotides read TGTGCCAGCAGCACTAGCGACTCCTACAATGAGCAGTTCTTC. It specifies CASSTSDSYNEQFF.

This rearrangement joins TRBV27 to TRBJ2-2; maybe TRBD1 (5 bases). This CDR3 spans 18 amino acids. Germline lookup yields CDR1 MNHEY and CDR2 SMNVEV (reference sequence). The V end was cut by 5 bases, the J end by 2 bases, with 21 bases between. For the CDR3, the DNA is TGTGCCAGCAGTCCGAATTGGGGAAGGACACTTAACACCGGGGAGCTGTTTTTT. Its protein is CASSPNWGRTLNTGELFF.

The chain carries TRBV21-1 and TRBJ2-7; the table calls TRBD1, which could not be checked here. TRBV21-1 represents a pseudogene. The CDR3 consists of 15 residues. CDR3 nucleotide sequence: TGTGCCAGCAGCAAAGCCGGGACAGGGTGCTACGAGCAGTACTTC. This gives the protein CASSKAGTGCYEQYF.

This chain connects TRBV14 to TRBJ1-4, with a tentative D call TRBD1 (5 bases). Trimming left V 1 base short and J 7 bases short, with 16 bases between. Per the germline V gene, CDR1 is SGHDN and CDR2 is FVKESK. The CDR3 spans 16 residues. Here the CDR3 DNA reads TGTGCCAGCAGCCAAGTCACAGGAGAAGGTGTTGAAAAACTGTTTTTT. Its translation: CASSQVTGEGVEKLFF.